A selection of T cell receptor beta chains follows, all from one sample in a study of blood T cell repertoires in COVID-19. Clones were sequenced by immunoSEQ multiplex PCR, and TCRdb holds only the in-frame ones, with some missing. In the table there are 85,000 to 130,000 clones, about 86% of which are singletons. Source material: PBMCs or T cells enriched from blood (not recorded which). These receptor sequences come from a woman aged 45-60 years who had recovered from COVID-19. The CDR3 runs from the conserved cysteine through the conserved F or W. The order of the fields is V gene, D gene, J gene, CDR3 protein. D genes are given only for firm matches.

V gene: TRBV28; D gene: .; J gene: TRBJ1-1; CDR3 protein: CASTGGARGRNTEAFF
V gene: TRBV5-1; D gene: TRBD1; J gene: TRBJ1-2; CDR3 protein: CASSLRTGKEYGYTF
V gene: TRBV9; D gene: TRBD2; J gene: TRBJ2-5; CDR3 protein: CASSVASGGEETQYF
V gene: TRBV2; D gene: .; J gene: TRBJ2-7; CDR3 protein: CASSEGQGSYEQYF
V gene: TRBV7-9; D gene: .; J gene: TRBJ1-4; CDR3 protein: CASSRRPTGPPATNEKLFF
V gene: TRBV6-5; D gene: .; J gene: TRBJ1-1; CDR3 protein: CASSYSSSGLDEAFF
V gene: TRBV13; D gene: .; J gene: TRBJ2-5; CDR3 protein: CASSLGSGGKQETQYF
V gene: TRBV19; D gene: TRBD1; J gene: TRBJ1-4; CDR3 protein: CASSPRTGGSEKLFF
V gene: TRBV5-1; D gene: TRBD1; J gene: TRBJ1-3; CDR3 protein: CARPEGAAGNTIYF
V gene: TRBV7-6; D gene: TRBD1; J gene: TRBJ1-4; CDR3 protein: CASSLTGADGEKLFF
V gene: TRBV28; D gene: .; J gene: TRBJ2-6; CDR3 protein: CASSLGATSGANVLTF
V gene: TRBV7-9; D gene: .; J gene: TRBJ2-2; CDR3 protein: CASSLENQFTGELFF
V gene: TRBV27; D gene: .; J gene: TRBJ2-3; CDR3 protein: CASSLSRIIKPDPDTQYF
V gene: TRBV11-2; D gene: TRBD2; J gene: TRBJ2-7; CDR3 protein: CASSLSGLETEQYF
V gene: TRBV24-1; D gene: .; J gene: TRBJ2-3; CDR3 protein: CATSQNTDTQYF
V gene: TRBV3-1/TRBV3-2; D gene: TRBD1; J gene: TRBJ1-1; CDR3 protein: CASSIRSTGGAFF
V gene: TRBV18; D gene: .; J gene: TRBJ2-3; CDR3 protein: CASSPQGFFTDTQYF
V gene: TRBV7-2; D gene: TRBD2; J gene: TRBJ2-1; CDR3 protein: CASSPAGGTNNEQFF